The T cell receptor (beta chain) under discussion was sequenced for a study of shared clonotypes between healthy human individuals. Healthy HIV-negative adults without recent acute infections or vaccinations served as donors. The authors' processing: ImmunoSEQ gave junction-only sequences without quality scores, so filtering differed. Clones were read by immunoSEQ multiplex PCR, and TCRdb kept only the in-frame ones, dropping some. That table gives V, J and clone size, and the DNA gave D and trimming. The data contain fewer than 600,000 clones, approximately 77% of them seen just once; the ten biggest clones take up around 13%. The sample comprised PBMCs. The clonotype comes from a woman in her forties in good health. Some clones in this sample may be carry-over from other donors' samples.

CDR3 in DNA: TGTGCCAGCAGTTACTCCGGGACTACCACCGGGGAGCTGTTTTTT. This sequence encodes CASSYSGTTTGELFF. The chain joins TRBV6-6 to TRBJ2-2; TRBD2 aligns across 7 bases. After removal of 0 bases from V and 4 bases from J, the junction contained 2 bases not matched to a gene. This CDR3 has 15 residues. The germline CDR1 and CDR2 sequences are MNHNY and SVGAGI (reference sequence).